This is a list of T cell receptor beta chains from one sample in a study of shared clonotypes between healthy human individuals. Using immunoSEQ multiplex PCR, the repertoire was profiled, and TCRdb retains in-frame clones only, with some absent. The sample carries more than 500,000 clones, 95% to 97% recorded once. Material: naive CD4+ T cells sorted from blood. The source is a woman in her twenties or thirties in good health. Each CDR3 is given with its conserved first and last residue. A D gene is named only where the DNA matches it firmly. Clone sizes are given selectively: once, few, many, or a class where the clone is expanded.

-,TRBV5-1,-,TRBJ2-2,TGCGCCAGCGGTCCGTGGCAGAACCCGAACACCGGGGAGCTGTTTTTT,CASGPWQNPNTGELFF
-,TRBV10-2,-,TRBJ2-7,TGCGCCAGCAGTGAGGCCGTAGGCGGCCTTCCCTACGAGCAGTACTTC,CASSEAVGGLPYEQYF
-,TRBV5-1,-,TRBJ2-6,TGCGCCAGCAGCCGCTTTGACGGGAGCTCTGGGGCCAACGTCCTGACTTTC,CASSRFDGSSGANVLTF
-,TRBV4-1,TRBD1,TRBJ1-1,TGCGCCAGCAGCCAAGAACAGGGGCGGCCCCGAATTGAAGCTTTCTTT,CASSQEQGRPRIEAFF
-,TRBV7-7,-,TRBJ2-7,TGTGCCAGCAGCGTGGGGGGCGCTGGCTACGAGCAGTACTTC,CASSVGGAGYEQYF
-,TRBV14,-,TRBJ2-3,TGTGCCAGCAGCCAACGTATAGCGACAGATACGCAGTATTTT,CASSQRIATDTQYF
-,TRBV18,TRBD2,TRBJ2-1,TGTGCCAGCTCACCACTGCGGGAGAGCTCCTACAATGAGCAGTTCTTC,CASSPLRESSYNEQFF
many,TRBV27,-,TRBJ1-1,TGTGCCAGCAGTTTATCTCCAGGGGACACTGAAGCTTTCTTT,CASSLSPGDTEAFF
-,TRBV6-5,-,TRBJ1-3,TGTGCCAGCGAGTCCGAAAACACCATATATTTT,CASESENTIYF
-,TRBV6-5,-,TRBJ1-2,TGTGCCAGCAGTTACTCGGGGGGTTGGGGCTACACCTTC,CASSYSGGWGYTF